A selection of T cell receptor beta chains follows, all from one sample in a study of blood T cell repertoires in COVID-19. Libraries were prepared by immunoSEQ multiplex PCR; TCRdb keeps only in-frame clonotypes and omits some of them. The sample holds about 90,000 clones; 91% are singletons and the top ten take about 1.8%. Sequenced material: peripheral blood. The receptors were gathered from a human donor with active COVID-19. The donor label of this sample is uncertain. The CDR3 runs from the conserved cysteine through the conserved F or W. A clone size is listed for some rows: how often the clone was seen (once, few, many), or a class if it is expanded.

v_gene: TRBV27; abundance: .; j_gene: TRBJ2-2; CDR3aa: CASSSIVNTGELFF
v_gene: TRBV19; abundance: .; j_gene: TRBJ1-1; CDR3aa: CASSIDWAESRTNTEAFF
v_gene: TRBV5-8; abundance: .; j_gene: TRBJ1-2; CDR3aa: CASRDDRGGYTF
v_gene: TRBV3-1/TRBV3-2; abundance: few; j_gene: TRBJ1-2; CDR3aa: CASSAGPSNYGYTF
v_gene: TRBV12-3/TRBV12-4; abundance: .; j_gene: TRBJ2-5; CDR3aa: CASGGGQETQYF
v_gene: TRBV9; abundance: .; j_gene: TRBJ1-1; CDR3aa: CASSVEGTGVEAFF
v_gene: TRBV9; abundance: .; j_gene: TRBJ2-5; CDR3aa: CASSPRGAGVETQYF
v_gene: TRBV5-1; abundance: .; j_gene: TRBJ1-2; CDR3aa: CASSPGHTNYGYTF
v_gene: TRBV19; abundance: .; j_gene: TRBJ1-5; CDR3aa: CASSLRDRVIREGNQPQHF
v_gene: TRBV19; abundance: .; j_gene: TRBJ2-7; CDR3aa: CASSSGTGTYEQYF
v_gene: TRBV5-6; abundance: .; j_gene: TRBJ1-6; CDR3aa: CASSLEQGAPYNSPLHF
v_gene: TRBV3-1/TRBV3-2; abundance: .; j_gene: TRBJ1-5; CDR3aa: CASSQERAGRGNQPQHF
v_gene: TRBV5-6; abundance: .; j_gene: TRBJ1-3; CDR3aa: CASSASGWDTIYF
v_gene: TRBV9; abundance: .; j_gene: TRBJ2-7; CDR3aa: CASSLSGVSEQYF
v_gene: TRBV11-2; abundance: .; j_gene: TRBJ2-7; CDR3aa: CASSIQGTSYEQYF
v_gene: TRBV7-2; abundance: once; j_gene: TRBJ2-5; CDR3aa: CASSSPTGGTETQYF
v_gene: TRBV6-2/TRBV6-3; abundance: .; j_gene: TRBJ2-3; CDR3aa: CASSPLSGTDTQYF
v_gene: TRBV6-5; abundance: .; j_gene: TRBJ1-2; CDR3aa: CASTPGTGNGYTF
v_gene: TRBV9; abundance: .; j_gene: TRBJ2-2; CDR3aa: CASSGTDQVTGELFF